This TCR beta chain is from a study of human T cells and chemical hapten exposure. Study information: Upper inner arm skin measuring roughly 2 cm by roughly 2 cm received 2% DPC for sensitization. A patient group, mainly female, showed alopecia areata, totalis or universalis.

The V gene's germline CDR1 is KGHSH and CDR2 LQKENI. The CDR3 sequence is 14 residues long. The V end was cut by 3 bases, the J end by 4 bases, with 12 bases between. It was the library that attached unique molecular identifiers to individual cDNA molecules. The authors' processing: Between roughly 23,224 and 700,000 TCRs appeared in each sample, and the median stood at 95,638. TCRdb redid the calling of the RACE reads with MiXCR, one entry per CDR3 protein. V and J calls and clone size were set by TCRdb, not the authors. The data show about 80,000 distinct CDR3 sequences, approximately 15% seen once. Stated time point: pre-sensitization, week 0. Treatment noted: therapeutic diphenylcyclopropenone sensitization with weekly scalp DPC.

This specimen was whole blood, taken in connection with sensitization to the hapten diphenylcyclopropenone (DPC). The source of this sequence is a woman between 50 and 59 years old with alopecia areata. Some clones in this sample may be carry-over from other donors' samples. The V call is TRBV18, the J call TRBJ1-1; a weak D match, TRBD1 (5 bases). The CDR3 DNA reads TGTGCCAGCTCACCGGGGGATGTAAGCACTGAAGCTTTCTTT. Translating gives CASSPGDVSTEAFF.